This entry describes one TCR beta chain. What it recognizes is unknown. The data derive from a study of cytomegalovirus exposure and HLA in healthy donors. The study, taken as a whole, reports: After further analysis at a later stage, some 15,000 TCR beta sequences were associated with HLA alleles at 0.05 false discovery rate. Sequencing likely generated an artifact that appeared as a cluster of highly shared sequence variants.

This CDR3 has 17 amino acids. Between the trimmed V and J ends, which lost 2 bases and 0 bases, there was a span of 16 bases. The V gene's germline CDR1 is SEHNR and CDR2 FQNEAQ (reference sequence). Vbeta (60) and Jbeta (13) primers were used in the PCR. The protocol was immunoSEQ multiplex PCR, while the TCRdb copy is restricted to in-frame clones and leaves out a portion. Of 140,000 to 150,000 clones in the sample, roughly 9.7% were seen once. The sample consisted of PBMCs. The receptor comes from a man in his forties or fifties in good health and CMV-seronegative. The J gene is TRBJ1-1, the V gene TRBV7-9, with D perhaps TRBD1 (5 bases). The CDR3 sequence: CASSLRAGRVLNTEAFF. In DNA, the CDR3 is TGTGCCAGCAGCTTAAGGGCCGGCAGGGTACTGAACACTGAAGCTTTCTTT.